The clone carrying this T cell receptor beta chain was detected only once. Antigen specificity is unknown. The data were obtained in a study of persistence of HIV-infected CD4 T cells. Overall study context: Two participants gave one leukapheresis sample; others gave up to about 180 mL blood repeatedly. Whole-study findings and limits: Antigen-responding cells were enriched for degenerate expanded CDR3beta sequences.

Germline CDR1 reads MNHNY; CDR2 reads SVGAGI (reference sequence). V was trimmed by 5 bases and J by 8 bases, leaving 15 bases between them. The CDR3 covers 13 residues. The immunoSEQ assay was version 4, run in survey mode. The assay was immunoSEQ multiplex PCR, and TCRdb's table has in-frame clones only and misses some. The sample has 40,000 to 55,000 clones; more than 60% are singletons. Cells were stimulated with CMV-infected fibroblast lysates at approximately 10 ug/mL. CD40L-negative CD69-negative CD45RO-high memory CD4+ T cells were sorted as populations depleted of antigen-responding cells. Adults with HIV-1 started suppressive ART while chronically infected.

The sequencing used CD4+ T cells sorted from PBMCs after approximately 20-hour stimulation, collected from a patient who received antiretroviral therapy. The rearrangement links TRBV6-6 to TRBJ1-2, with D tentatively TRBD1 (5 bases). The receptor was derived from an adult man with HIV who was CMV-seropositive. CDR3 nucleotides: TGTGCCAGCAGTCCCCGTGGGGCCTACGGCTACACCTTC. Protein: CASSPRGAYGYTF.